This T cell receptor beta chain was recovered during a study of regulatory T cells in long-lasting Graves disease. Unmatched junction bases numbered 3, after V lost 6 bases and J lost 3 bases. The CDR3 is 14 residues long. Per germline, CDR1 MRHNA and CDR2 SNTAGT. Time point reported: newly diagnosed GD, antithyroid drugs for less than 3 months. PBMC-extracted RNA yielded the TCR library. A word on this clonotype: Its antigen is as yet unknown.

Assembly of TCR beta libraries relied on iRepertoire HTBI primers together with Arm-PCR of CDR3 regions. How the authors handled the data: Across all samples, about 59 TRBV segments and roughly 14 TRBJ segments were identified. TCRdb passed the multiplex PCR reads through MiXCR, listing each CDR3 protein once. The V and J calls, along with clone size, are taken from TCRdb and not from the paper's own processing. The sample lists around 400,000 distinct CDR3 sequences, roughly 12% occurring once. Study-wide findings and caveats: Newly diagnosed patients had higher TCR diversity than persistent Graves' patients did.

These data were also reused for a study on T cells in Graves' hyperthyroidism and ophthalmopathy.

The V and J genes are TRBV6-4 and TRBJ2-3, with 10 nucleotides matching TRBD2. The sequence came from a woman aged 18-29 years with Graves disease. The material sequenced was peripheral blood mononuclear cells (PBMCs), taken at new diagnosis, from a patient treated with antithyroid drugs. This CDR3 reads CASRTSGETDTQYF. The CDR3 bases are TGTGCCAGCAGAACTAGCGGGGAGACAGATACGCAGTATTTT.